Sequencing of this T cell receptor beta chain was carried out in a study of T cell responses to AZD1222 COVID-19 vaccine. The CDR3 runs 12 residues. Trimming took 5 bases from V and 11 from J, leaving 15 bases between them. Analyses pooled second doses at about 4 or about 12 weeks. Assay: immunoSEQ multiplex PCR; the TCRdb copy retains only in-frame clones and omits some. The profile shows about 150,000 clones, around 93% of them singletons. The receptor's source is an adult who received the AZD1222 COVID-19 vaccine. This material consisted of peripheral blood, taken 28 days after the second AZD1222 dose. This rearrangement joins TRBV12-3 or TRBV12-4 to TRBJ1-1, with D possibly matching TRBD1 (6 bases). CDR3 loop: CASSPDTGTAFF. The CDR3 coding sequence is TGTGCCAGCAGTCCCGATACAGGGACCGCTTTCTTT.